This T cell receptor (beta chain) was sequenced in a study of regulatory T cells in long-lasting Graves disease. Noted time point: newly diagnosed GD, antithyroid drugs for less than 3 months. The TCR library used RNA extracted from PBMCs. Construction of the TCR beta libraries employed iRepertoire HTBI primers in conjunction with Arm-PCR of CDR3 regions. TCRdb reprocessed the multiplex PCR reads with MiXCR, giving one entry per CDR3 protein. The sample yields 400,000 to 550,000 distinct CDR3 sequences, 14% to 15% seen once. Germline assignment: CDR1 SNHLY and CDR2 FYNNEI. The CDR3 is made up of 15 amino acids. Trimming pared 8 bases from V and 1 base from J, leaving 16 bases between. There are many counts of this clonotype. This same sample was also taken into another study, of T cells in Graves' hyperthyroidism and ophthalmopathy. That paper notes: In blood, most of the thyroid clonotypes expanded above 0.001 were also present.

This sequence was found in a woman under 40 with Graves disease. This chain links TRBV2 with TRBJ2-3; D ambiguous. Sequenced here: peripheral blood mononuclear cells (PBMCs), sampled at new diagnosis, from a patient treated with antithyroid drugs. DNA of the CDR3: TGTGCCAGCTATGAGGCTAGTTGGGGCACAGATACGCAGTATTTT. Translated: CASYEASWGTDTQYF.